The 27 T cell receptor beta chains below come from one sample, sequenced in a study of blood T cell repertoires in COVID-19. This table comes from immunoSEQ multiplex PCR, and its TCRdb copy is limited to in-frame clones, with some not included. Of 200,000 to 250,000 clones detected, less than 85% appear once; the ten largest clones hold less than 7%. Specimen: peripheral blood. The receptors were sampled from an older woman with acute or convalescent COVID-19.

This chain connects TRBV28 to TRBJ2-1; D possibly corresponds to TRBD2 (6 bases). V lost 5 bases and J lost 12, with 23 bases in between. CDR3 length: 15 residues. CDR1 and CDR2 from the germline V gene are MDHEN and SYDVKM. The CDR3 loop reads CASSLQAASADLQFF. In DNA form, the CDR3 reads TGTGCCAGCAGTCTCCAGGCGGCTAGCGCCGATTTGCAGTTCTTC.

The chain has TRBV10-3 and TRBJ2-2; 9 bases are a match to TRBD2. CDR1 and CDR2 (germline): ENHRY, SYGVKD. CDR3 length equals 17 residues. J lost 6 bases, V lost 0 bases, and 8 bases had no gene match. The CDR3 protein is CAISESGSGSLPGELFF. The CDR3 DNA follows: TGTGCCATCAGTGAGTCCGGTAGCGGGAGCCTCCCCGGGGAGCTGTTTTTT.

As concerns this clone: This sample includes further DNA sequences coding for the same CDR3. The chain combines TRBV7-2 with TRBJ2-1, with D tentatively TRBD2 (5 bases). The CDR3 extends over 13 amino acids. The germline gives CDR1 SGHTA, CDR2 FQGNSA. Trimming removed 6 bases at V and 2 bases at J, with 8 bases between. Here the CDR3 DNA reads TGTGCCAGCAGGAGCGGAACCTACAATGAGCAGTTCTTC. Its protein product is CASRSGTYNEQFF. The whole variable domain, filled in from reference TRBV7-2 and TRBJ2-1, reads GAGVSQSPSNKVTEKGKDVELRCDPISGHTALYWYRQSLGQGLEFLIYFQGNSAPDKSGLPSDRFSAERTGGSVSTLTIQRTQQEDSAVYLCASRSGTYNEQFFGPGTRLTVL.

The V call is TRBV2, the J call TRBJ1-4, with unresolved D. Germline V gene data show CDR1 as SNHLY and CDR2 as FYNNEI. CDR3 length: 13 residues. The ends were cut back, 7 bases at V and 8 bases at J, with 14 bases in the middle. Written as DNA, the CDR3 is TGTGCCAGCATCCAGCCGATGAGGGAAAAACTGTTTTTT. Amino acid sequence: CASIQPMREKLFF.

CDR3 DNA sequence: TGTGCCAGCTCTAACAGGGATTCACCCCTCCACTTT. Its translation: CASSNRDSPLHF. The chain employs TRBV2 and TRBJ1-6; a possible D gene is TRBD1 (6 bases). Germline V gives CDR1 SNHLY, CDR2 FYNNEI. This CDR3 is built from 12 residues. Trimming pared 8 bases from V and 8 bases from J, leaving 10 bases between. The full variable domain, completed using reference TRBV2 and TRBJ1-6, is EPEVTQTPSHQVTQMGQEVILRCVPISNHLYFYWYRQILGQKVEFLVSFYNNEISEKSEIFDDQFSVERPDGSNFTLKIRSTKLEDSAMYFCASSNRDSPLHFGNGTRLTVT.

CDR3 sequence reads: CASSLRQTNYGYTF. The CDR3 DNA reads TGTGCCAGCAGTTTACGACAGACCAACTATGGCTACACCTTC. The V call is TRBV28, the J call TRBJ1-2, with D perhaps TRBD1 (5 bases). V was cut by 2 bases and J by 2 bases, with 9 bases left in between. In germline, CDR1 is MDHEN, CDR2 SYDVKM. The CDR3 is 14 residues long.

The V and J genes are TRBV10-3 and TRBJ2-5, with D possibly being TRBD2 (5 bases). With 5 bases removed from V and 4 bases from J, the gap between germline ends came to 8 bases. The CDR3 extends over 12 amino acids. The germline V gene has CDR1 ENHRY and CDR2 SYGVKD. CDR3 bases: TGTGCCATCAGTACACGGGGAGAGACCCAGTACTTC. It encodes CAISTRGETQYF.

This chain connects TRBV29-1 to TRBJ2-1; 8 positions agree with TRBD2. V shed 6 bases and J 15 bases; nucleotides not matched to a gene: 7. There are 10 residues in the CDR3. Germline CDR1 SQVTM, CDR2 ANQGSEA. This CDR3 is CSVGERGSFF. CDR3 DNA: TGCAGCGTAGGCGAGCGGGGGTCGTTCTTC.

The chain joins TRBV7-2 to TRBJ1-2; 8 bases are a match to TRBD1. The CDR3 contains 16 residues. Germline V lookup: CDR1 SGHTA, CDR2 FQGNSA. Unmatched junction bases numbered 10, after V lost 7 bases and J lost 0 bases. The CDR3 region is CASTRQGPSSNYGYTF. Here the CDR3 DNA reads TGTGCCAGCACCAGACAGGGGCCGTCTTCTAACTATGGCTACACCTTC.

This clone showed up just a few times. The V gene is TRBV7-2, the J gene TRBJ2-3, with no clear D. The V and J ends lost 0 bases and 0 bases respectively, with 13 bases between them. The CDR3 is made up of 17 amino acids. Germline values: CDR1 SGHTA, CDR2 FQGNSA. The CDR3 coding sequence is TGTGCCAGCAGCTTAGCGATCGGTTATCCGAGCACAGATACGCAGTATTTT. Amino acids: CASSLAIGYPSTDTQYF.

The chain recombines TRBV7-3 with TRBJ2-6; TRBD1 is a possible D gene (5 bases). CDR3 length: 16 amino acids. V was trimmed by 1 base and J by 1 base, leaving 8 bases between them. Germline V gene lookup returns CDR1 SGHTA and CDR2 FQGTGA. DNA for the CDR3: TGTGCCAGCAGCTTAAATTCAGGGTCTGGGGCCAACGTCCTGACTTTC. Its protein is CASSLNSGSGANVLTF.

As for this clone: At the DNA level, this CDR3 is encoded by other sequences in the same sample as well. The chain has TRBV3-1 (or the pseudogene TRBV3-2) and TRBJ2-7; 9 bases fit TRBD1. CDR3 length: 14 residues. V lost 1 base to trimming and J lost 5 bases; unmatched junction nucleotides: 3. From germline, CDR1 is LGHDT and CDR2 YNNKEL (reference sequence). CDR3 bases: TGTGCCAGCAGCCAAGGGACAGGGGTCCACGAGCAGTACTTC. It codes for CASSQGTGVHEQYF.

The V and J genes are TRBV19 and TRBJ2-1, with 12 bases lining up with TRBD2. J lost 6 bases, V lost 3 bases, and 6 bases had no gene match. CDR1 and CDR2 from the germline V gene are LNHDA and SQIVND (reference sequence). This CDR3 comprises 16 residues. CDR3 in amino acids: CASSIPSGRALNEQFF. The CDR3 DNA reads TGTGCCAGTAGTATCCCTAGCGGGAGGGCCCTCAATGAGCAGTTCTTC.

The chain carries TRBV2 and TRBJ2-7, with 8 bases aligning to TRBD2. The CDR3 runs 12 residues. CDR1 is SNHLY, CDR2 FYNNEI, per germline. V lost 7 bases to trimming and J lost 5 bases; unmatched junction nucleotides: 4. CDR3 coding DNA: TGTGCCAGCAAAGCGGGAGAACACGAGCAGTACTTC. This translates into CASKAGEHEQYF. The variable domain in full, completed from reference TRBV2 and TRBJ2-7, reads EPEVTQTPSHQVTQMGQEVILRCVPISNHLYFYWYRQILGQKVEFLVSFYNNEISEKSEIFDDQFSVERPDGSNFTLKIRSTKLEDSAMYFCASKAGEHEQYFGPGTRLTVT.

The chain recombines TRBV3-1 (or the pseudogene TRBV3-2) with TRBJ1-5; unclear D gene. V dropped 5 bases and J dropped 3 bases, with 11 bases sitting between them. From germline, CDR1 is LGHDT and CDR2 YNNKEL (reference sequence). The CDR3 spans 14 residues. The CDR3 region has the DNA TGTGCCAGCAGCAACGCGGGCCTCAATCAGCCCCAGCATTTT. Its protein is CASSNAGLNQPQHF.

The chain recombines TRBV11-3 with TRBJ1-2, with a tentative D call TRBD1 (6 bases). Germline CDR1 SGHNT, CDR2 YENEEA. V was pared by 5 bases and J by 7 bases, with 23 bases between. The CDR3 has 16 residues. The CDR3 reads CASSPRAGDLSPGYTF. As DNA, the CDR3 is TGTGCCAGCAGCCCGAGGGCAGGGGACCTCTCCCCTGGCTACACCTTC.

CDR3 region: CASSIIGYSPLSGPQHF. The CDR3 nucleotides read TGTGCCAGTAGTATTATCGGTTACAGTCCCTTGTCAGGGCCCCAGCATTTT. The chain is built from TRBV19 and TRBJ1-5; D not resolved. Germline CDR1 LNHDA, CDR2 SQIVND (reference sequence). The CDR3 has 17 amino acids. The V end lost 3 bases, the J end lost 9 bases, and 24 bases lay between the germline ends.

The genes are TRBV5-1 and TRBJ2-3, with 8 bases aligning to TRBD2. The CDR3 extends over 18 amino acids. V lost 1 base to trimming and J lost 2 bases; unmatched junction nucleotides: 12. Germline values: CDR1 SGHRS, CDR2 YFSETQ. The CDR3 region is CASSLPLPLAGPTDTQYF. For the CDR3, the DNA is TGCGCCAGCAGCTTGCCTCTCCCCCTAGCGGGCCCCACAGATACGCAGTATTTT. The full variable domain, rest sourced from reference TRBV5-1 and TRBJ2-3, is KAGVTQTPRYLIKTRGQQVTLSCSPISGHRSVSWYQQTPGQGLQFLFEYFSETQRNKGNFPGRFSGRQFSNSRSEMNVSTLELGDSALYLCASSLPLPLAGPTDTQYFGPGTRLTVL.

This clone has ten or more counts. The chain links TRBV30 to TRBJ2-2; the D gene is possibly TRBD2 (6 bases). The CDR3 is made up of 14 amino acids. Germline lookup yields CDR1 GTSNPN and CDR2 SVGIG (reference sequence). Trimming stripped 3 bases from V and 1 base from J, with 9 bases between. The CDR3 sequence is CAWRAAGNTGELFF. The DNA for the CDR3 is TGTGCCTGGAGGGCAGCGGGGAACACCGGGGAGCTGTTTTTT.

The chain links TRBV6-5 to TRBJ1-3; D is uncertain. V lost 7 bases and J 0 bases, leaving 7 bases between the germline ends. This CDR3 has 13 amino acids. Germline loops: CDR1 MNHEY, CDR2 SVGAGI. CDR3 sequence: CASKHLSGNTIYF. The CDR3 nucleotides are TGTGCCAGCAAACACCTCTCTGGAAACACCATATATTTT.

This sequence joins TRBV5-4 and TRBJ2-2; D is unresolved. The germline CDR1 and CDR2 sequences are SGHNT and YYREEE (reference sequence). Trimming removed 3 bases at V and 1 base at J, with 7 bases between. This CDR3 has 14 amino acids. This chain's CDR3 is CASSYRVNTGELFF. DNA for the CDR3: TGTGCCAGCAGCTATCGGGTGAACACCGGGGAGCTGTTTTTT.

V and J are TRBV24-1 and TRBJ2-1; 7 bases align to TRBD2. V shed 7 bases, J shed 4 bases, and the junction held 3 bases outside the gene matches. Germline V lookup: CDR1 KGHDR, CDR2 SFDVKD. The CDR3 is 13 residues long. CDR3 DNA sequence: TGTGCCACCAGGTCTAGCGGATACAATGAGCAGTTCTTC. Its translation is CATRSSGYNEQFF.

The rearrangement links TRBV3-1 (or the pseudogene TRBV3-2) to TRBJ1-3; D remains ambiguous. V shed 0 bases and J shed 8 bases, with 8 bases lying between them. Germline loops: CDR1 LGHDT, CDR2 YNNKEL (reference sequence). This CDR3 has 13 amino acids. CDR3 region: CASSQESVDTIYF. The CDR3 region has the DNA TGTGCCAGCAGCCAAGAGTCCGTAGACACCATATATTTT.

This chain connects TRBV25-1 to TRBJ2-1, with TRBD2 matching 7 bases. Germline CDR1 MGHDK, CDR2 SYGVNS. This CDR3 region has 17 residues. The J segment lost 2 bases and the V segment lost 3 bases, leaving 10 bases of the junction unmatched. The CDR3 DNA reads TGTGCCAGCAGTGATACGGGTGGGGAGGGCGCCTACAATGAGCAGTTCTTC. Translated, it gives CASSDTGGEGAYNEQFF.

The chain recombines TRBV2 with TRBJ2-5; TRBD2 agrees at 8 bases. The CDR3 contains 13 residues. CDR1 and CDR2 (germline): SNHLY, FYNNEI. V trimming: 6 bases; J trimming: 1 base; junction bases outside the gene matches: 1. Written as DNA, the CDR3 is TGTGCCAGCAGCGGACTAGCCCAAGAGACCCAGTACTTC. It is translated as CASSGLAQETQYF. Using reference TRBV2 and TRBJ2-5 for the parts outside the CDR3, the full variable domain is EPEVTQTPSHQVTQMGQEVILRCVPISNHLYFYWYRQILGQKVEFLVSFYNNEISEKSEIFDDQFSVERPDGSNFTLKIRSTKLEDSAMYFCASSGLAQETQYFGPGTRLLVL.

In its sample, this clone was seen many times. The chain uses TRBV5-4 and TRBJ2-1; D may be TRBD2 (6 bases). Germline values: CDR1 SGHNT, CDR2 YYREEE (reference sequence). Trimming removed 2 bases from V and 0 bases from J, with 9 bases in between. The CDR3 is 15 residues long. CDR3 DNA: TGTGCCAGCAGCTTTAGCGGTAGCTCCTACAATGAGCAGTTCTTC. Translating gives CASSFSGSSYNEQFF.

This clone has a single count. The chain has TRBV7-2 and TRBJ2-7; TRBD2 matches 9 bases. The V gene's germline CDR1 is SGHTA and CDR2 FQGNSA. The CDR3 has 16 amino acids. The V gene end was trimmed by 5 bases and the J gene end by 4 bases; junction bases not matched to a gene: 12. CDR3 sequence (DNA): TGTGCCAGCAGCCAAGATTTTAGCGGGAGTGAGTACGAGCAGTACTTC. Its protein is CASSQDFSGSEYEQYF.